This is a list of T cell receptor beta chains from one sample in a study of T cell responses to AZD1222 COVID-19 vaccine. Some clones are missing from TCRdb's copy, which holds only in-frame ones; the method was immunoSEQ multiplex PCR. The table shows 95,000 to 150,000 clones, with approximately 87% occurring only once. Here the sequenced sample was peripheral blood, taken on day 0 of AZD1222 vaccination. These receptors originate from an adult in good health. Each CDR3 is given with its conserved first and last residue. D genes are given only for firm matches. Clone size appears in some rows only: once, few, many, or a class for an expanded clone.

TRBJ1-2	.	TRBV7-2	TRBD1	CASSPRDRGPGLTF	TGTGCCAGCAGCCCCCGGGACAGGGGGCCCGGACTCACCTTC
TRBJ2-1	.	TRBV6-6	TRBD2	CASSPHSGAGGRSSYNEQFF	TGTGCCAGCAGTCCACACAGCGGAGCGGGGGGCCGTAGCTCCTACAATGAGCAGTTCTTC
TRBJ1-2	few	TRBV6-5	.	CASRQAGVDYGYTF	TGTGCCAGTCGCCAAGCCGGGGTCGACTATGGCTACACCTTC
TRBJ2-7	.	TRBV27	.	CASSLSGTEQYF	TGTGCCAGCAGTTTATCTGGGACCGAGCAGTACTTC
TRBJ1-1	.	TRBV5-1	.	CASSLGTLNTEAFF	TGCGCCAGCAGCTTGGGGACCCTGAACACTGAAGCTTTCTTT
TRBJ2-5	.	TRBV19	.	CASSIVDSASRETQYF	TGTGCCAGTAGTATAGTGGACAGCGCATCTAGGGAGACCCAGTACTTC
TRBJ2-3	.	TRBV6-5	.	CASSLTGISTDTQYF	TGTGCCAGCAGTTTGACTGGGATTAGCACAGATACGCAGTATTTT
TRBJ1-4	.	TRBV5-1	.	CASSWTATNEKLFF	TGCGCCAGCAGCTGGACTGCAACTAATGAAAAACTGTTTTTT
TRBJ2-2	.	TRBV19	TRBD2	CASTLRDYTFSGELFF	TGTGCCAGTACCCTCCGGGACTACACTTTCTCGGGGGAGCTGTTTTTT
TRBJ2-1	.	TRBV5-4	TRBD2	CASSLAGDYNEQFF	TGTGCCAGCAGCTTGGCCGGGGACTATAATGAGCAGTTCTTC